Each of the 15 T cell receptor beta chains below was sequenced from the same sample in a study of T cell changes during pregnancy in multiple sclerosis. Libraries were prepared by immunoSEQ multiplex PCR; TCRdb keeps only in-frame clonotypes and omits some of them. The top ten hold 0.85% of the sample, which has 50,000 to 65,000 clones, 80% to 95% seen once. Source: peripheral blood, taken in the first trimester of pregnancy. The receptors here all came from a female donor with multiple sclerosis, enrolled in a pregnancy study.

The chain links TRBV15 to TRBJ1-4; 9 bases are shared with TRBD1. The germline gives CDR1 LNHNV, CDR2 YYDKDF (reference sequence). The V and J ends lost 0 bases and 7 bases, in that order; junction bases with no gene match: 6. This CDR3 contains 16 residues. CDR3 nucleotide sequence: TGTGCCACCAGCAGAGATCCCACAGGGGGCGTTGAAAAACTGTTTTTT. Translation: CATSRDPTGGVEKLFF.

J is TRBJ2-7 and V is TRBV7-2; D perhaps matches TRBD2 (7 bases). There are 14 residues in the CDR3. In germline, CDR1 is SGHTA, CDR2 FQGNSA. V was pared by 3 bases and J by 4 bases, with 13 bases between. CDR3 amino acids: CASSLGRGGYEQYF. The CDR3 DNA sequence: TGTGCCAGCAGCTTGGGGAGGGGGGGTTACGAGCAGTACTTC.

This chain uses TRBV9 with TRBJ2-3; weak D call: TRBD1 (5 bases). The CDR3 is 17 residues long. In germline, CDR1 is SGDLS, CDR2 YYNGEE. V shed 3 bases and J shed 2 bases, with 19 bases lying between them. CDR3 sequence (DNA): TGTGCCAGCAGCGAGAGTGGGGCCTTACCACTCACAGATACGCAGTATTTT. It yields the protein CASSESGALPLTDTQYF.

CDR3 nucleotide sequence: TGTGCCAGCAGCTTCCGACAGATCTCCTACGAGCAGTACTTC. Translated: CASSFRQISYEQYF. V and J are TRBV5-5 and TRBJ2-7; a weak D match, TRBD1 (5 bases). The germline gives CDR1 SGHKS, CDR2 YYEKEE (reference sequence). The V end lost 2 bases, the J end lost 0 bases, and 9 bases lay between the germline ends. The CDR3 is made up of 14 amino acids.

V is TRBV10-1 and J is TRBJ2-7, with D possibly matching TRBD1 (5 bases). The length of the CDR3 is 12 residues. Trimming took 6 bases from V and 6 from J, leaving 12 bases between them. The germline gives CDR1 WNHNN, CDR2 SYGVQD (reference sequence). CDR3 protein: CASSSGYSEQYF. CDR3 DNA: TGCGCCAGCAGCTCAGGGTACAGCGAGCAGTACTTC.

The CDR3 sequence: CASSRQGNTEAFF. DNA for the CDR3: TGTGCCAGCAGCCGCCAGGGAAACACTGAAGCTTTCTTT. V and J are TRBV7-2 and TRBJ1-1, with TRBD1 as a possible D gene (5 bases). Between the trimmed V and J ends, which lost 5 bases and 2 bases, there was a span of 9 bases. The CDR3 totals 13 residues. Looked up from germline, CDR1 is SGHTA and CDR2 is FQGNSA.

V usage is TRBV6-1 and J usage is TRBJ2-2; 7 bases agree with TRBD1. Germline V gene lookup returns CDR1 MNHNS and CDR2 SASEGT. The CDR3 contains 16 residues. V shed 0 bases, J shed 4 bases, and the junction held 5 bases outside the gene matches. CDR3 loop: CASSEAGGGITGELFF. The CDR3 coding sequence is TGTGCCAGCAGTGAAGCAGGGGGCGGAATCACCGGGGAGCTGTTTTTT.

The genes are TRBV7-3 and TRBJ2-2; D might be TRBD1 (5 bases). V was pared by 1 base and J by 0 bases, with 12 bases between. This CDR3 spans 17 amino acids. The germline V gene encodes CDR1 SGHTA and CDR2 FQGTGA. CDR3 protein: CASSLNGPGSNTGELFF. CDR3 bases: TGTGCCAGCAGCTTAAATGGCCCAGGGTCGAACACCGGGGAGCTGTTTTTT.

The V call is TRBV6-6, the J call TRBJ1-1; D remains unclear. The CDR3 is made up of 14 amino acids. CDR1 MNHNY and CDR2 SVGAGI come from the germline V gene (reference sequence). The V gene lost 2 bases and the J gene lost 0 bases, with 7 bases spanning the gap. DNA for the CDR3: TGTGCCAGCAGTTACGGCGGGGTGAACACTGAAGCTTTCTTT. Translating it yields CASSYGGVNTEAFF.

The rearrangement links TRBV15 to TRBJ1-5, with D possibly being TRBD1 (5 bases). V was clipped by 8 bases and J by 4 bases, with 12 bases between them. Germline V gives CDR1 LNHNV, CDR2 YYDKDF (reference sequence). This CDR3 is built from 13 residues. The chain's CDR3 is CATGRGRNQPQHF. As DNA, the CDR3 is TGTGCCACCGGGCGGGGGAGAAATCAGCCCCAGCATTTT.

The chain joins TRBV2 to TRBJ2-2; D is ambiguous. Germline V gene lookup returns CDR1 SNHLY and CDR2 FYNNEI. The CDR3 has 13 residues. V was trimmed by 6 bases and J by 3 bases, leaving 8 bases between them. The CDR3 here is CASRPRDTGELFF. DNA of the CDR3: TGTGCCAGCAGACCCCGAGACACCGGGGAGCTGTTTTTT. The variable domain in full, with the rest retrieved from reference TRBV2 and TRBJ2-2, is EPEVTQTPSHQVTQMGQEVILRCVPISNHLYFYWYRQILGQKVEFLVSFYNNEISEKSEIFDDQFSVERPDGSNFTLKIRSTKLEDSAMYFCASRPRDTGELFFGEGSRLTVL.

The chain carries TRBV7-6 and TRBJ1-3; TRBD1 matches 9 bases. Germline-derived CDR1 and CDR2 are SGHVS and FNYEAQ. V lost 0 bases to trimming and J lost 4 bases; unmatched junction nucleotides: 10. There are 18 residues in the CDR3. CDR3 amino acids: CASSLAGQGSSGGNTIYF. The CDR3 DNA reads TGTGCCAGCAGCTTAGCGGGACAGGGTTCGTCTGGGGGAAACACCATATATTTT. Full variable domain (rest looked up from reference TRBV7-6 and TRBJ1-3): GAGVSQSPRYKVTKRGQDVALRCDPISGHVSLYWYRQALGQGPEFLTYFNYEAQQDKSGLPNDRFSAERPEGSISTLTIQRTEQRDSAMYRCASSLAGQGSSGGNTIYFGEGSWLTVV.

The CDR3 is CASSTTVPHSAVYGYTF. The CDR3 DNA sequence: TGTGCCAGTAGTACGACAGTACCCCACTCCGCAGTCTATGGCTACACCTTC. The chain uses TRBV19 and TRBJ1-2; TRBD1 is a possible D gene (5 bases). The germline V gene has CDR1 LNHDA and CDR2 SQIVND (reference sequence). V lost 4 bases and J 4 bases, leaving 22 bases between the germline ends. The CDR3 covers 17 residues.

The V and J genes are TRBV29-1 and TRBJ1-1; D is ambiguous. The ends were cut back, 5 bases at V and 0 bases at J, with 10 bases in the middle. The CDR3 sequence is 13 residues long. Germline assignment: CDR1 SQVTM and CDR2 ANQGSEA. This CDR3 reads CSVQGRMNTEAFF. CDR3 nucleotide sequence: TGCAGCGTTCAAGGGAGAATGAACACTGAAGCTTTCTTT.

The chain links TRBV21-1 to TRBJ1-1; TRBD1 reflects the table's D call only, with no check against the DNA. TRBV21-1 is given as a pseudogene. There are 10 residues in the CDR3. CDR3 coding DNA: TGTGCCAGGGTCCACAGCGAAGCTTTCTTT. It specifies CARVHSEAFF.